There are many counts of the clone carrying this TCR beta chain. TCRdb fed the RT-PCR reads into MiXCR, producing one record per CDR3 protein. The repertoire includes over 10,000 distinct CDR3 sequences, about 23% of them detected once, and about half sits in the top ten. This CDR3 is 12 amino acids long. The germline CDR1 and CDR2 sequences are MNHEY and SMNVEV (reference sequence). Deletions cut 8 bases from V and 12 bases from J, with 19 bases between. The source of the sample is a study of patients and donors after allogeneic stem cell transplantation. The rearrangement links TRBV27 to TRBJ1-1, with TRBD1 as a possible D gene (6 bases). Specimen: blood, either unsorted or a sorted T cell fraction (not recorded which). The source is a human donor who was either an allogeneic HSCT recipient or a stem cell or donor lymphocyte infusion donor (not recorded which). It is not recorded whose cells these are; they may come from a transplant donor. CDR3 sequence (DNA): TGTGCCAGCCGGCCTTTCGACAGGCGCCCTTTCTTT. This codes for CASRPFDRRPFF.